The clone carrying this TCR beta chain came up a few times. The data belong to a study of T-cell memory formation after mild COVID-19. TCRdb analysed the 5' RACE reads with MiXCR anew, one entry per CDR3 protein. The sample carries a few hundred thousand distinct CDR3 sequences, less than 9.5% recorded once. Sequences were obtained from PBMCs or a T cell subset sorted from them (not recorded which). The clonotype originates from a man between 18 and 35 years old who had mild COVID-19 (a few samples of this study predate the infection). Cell type and time point are not known.

The CDR3 nucleotides read TGCGCCAGCAGCCCCCCCCCGGGGGGGAGCGGGGAGCTGTTTTTT. Its translation is CASSPPPGGSGELFF. The chain uses TRBV4-1 and TRBJ2-2, with TRBD2 identical over 8 bases. The ends lost 4 bases at V and 7 bases at J; junction bases unmatched: 8. The CDR3 totals 15 residues. CDR1 and CDR2 (germline): MGHRA, YSYEKL.